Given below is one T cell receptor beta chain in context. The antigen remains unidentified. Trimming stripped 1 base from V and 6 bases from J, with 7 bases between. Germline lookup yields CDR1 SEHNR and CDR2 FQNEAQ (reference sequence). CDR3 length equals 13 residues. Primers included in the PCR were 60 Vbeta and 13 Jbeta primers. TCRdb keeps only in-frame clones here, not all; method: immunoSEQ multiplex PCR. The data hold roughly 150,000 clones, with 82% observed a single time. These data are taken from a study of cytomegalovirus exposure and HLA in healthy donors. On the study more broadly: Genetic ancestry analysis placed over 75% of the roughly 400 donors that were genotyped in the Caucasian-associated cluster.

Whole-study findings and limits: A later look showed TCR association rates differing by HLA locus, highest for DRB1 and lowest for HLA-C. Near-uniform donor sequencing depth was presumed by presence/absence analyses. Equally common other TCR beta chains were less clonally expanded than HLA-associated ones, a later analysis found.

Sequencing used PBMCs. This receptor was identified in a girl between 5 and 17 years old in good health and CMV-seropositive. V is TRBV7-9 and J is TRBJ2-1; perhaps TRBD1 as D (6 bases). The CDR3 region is CASSLGGGNEQFF. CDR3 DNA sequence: TGTGCCAGCAGCTTAGGAGGGGGCAATGAGCAGTTCTTC.